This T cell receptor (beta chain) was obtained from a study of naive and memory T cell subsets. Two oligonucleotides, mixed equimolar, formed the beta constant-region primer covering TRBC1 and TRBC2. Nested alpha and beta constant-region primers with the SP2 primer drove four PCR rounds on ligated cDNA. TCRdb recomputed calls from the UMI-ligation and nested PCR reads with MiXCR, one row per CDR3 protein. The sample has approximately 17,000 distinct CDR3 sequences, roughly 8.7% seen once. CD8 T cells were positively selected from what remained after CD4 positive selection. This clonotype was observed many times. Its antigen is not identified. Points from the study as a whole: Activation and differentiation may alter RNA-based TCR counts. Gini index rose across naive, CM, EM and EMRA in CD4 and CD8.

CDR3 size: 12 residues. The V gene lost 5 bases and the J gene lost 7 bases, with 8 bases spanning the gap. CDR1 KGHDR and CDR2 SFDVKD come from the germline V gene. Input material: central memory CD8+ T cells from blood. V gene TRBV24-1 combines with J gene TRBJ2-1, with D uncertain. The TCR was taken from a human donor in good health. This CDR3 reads CATSAVGNEQFF. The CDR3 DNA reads TGTGCCACCAGTGCAGTGGGGAATGAGCAGTTCTTC.